The 21 T cell receptor beta chains given below trace back to one sample, sequenced in a study of T cells in Graves' hyperthyroidism and ophthalmopathy. The CDR3 regions of TCR beta were amplified from RNA transcripts. The HTBI set primed first-round TCR CDR3 RT-PCR. TCRdb re-analysed the multiplex PCR reads in MiXCR, keeping a single row per CDR3 protein. The repertoire holds over 700,000 distinct CDR3 sequences, with 38% as singletons. The specimen was blood. The receptor set was obtained from a man between 18 and 35 years old with Graves' hyperthyroidism.

The rearrangement uses TRBV7-2 and TRBJ1-2, with 9 bases matching TRBD1. This CDR3 spans 12 amino acids. Germline values: CDR1 SGHTA, CDR2 FQGNSA. V shed 5 bases, J shed 13 bases, and the junction held 8 bases outside the gene matches. The CDR3 nucleotides read TGTGCCAGCAGCCCGGGACAGGGTGACGTCACCTTC. It codes for CASSPGQGDVTF.

This clonotype was counted at least ten times. The chain employs TRBV7-9 and TRBJ1-2, with 7 bases matching TRBD1. The germline V gene encodes CDR1 SEHNR and CDR2 FQNEAQ (reference sequence). V trimming: 5 bases; J trimming: 4 bases; junction bases outside the gene matches: 4. This CDR3 comprises 13 residues. This CDR3 is CASSPQGTYGYTF. The DNA for the CDR3 is TGTGCCAGCAGCCCACAGGGGACCTATGGCTACACCTTC.

As concerns this clonotype: The junction shows a germline mismatch at one end, possibly a read error. J is TRBJ1-1 and V is TRBV10-3; D not certain. This CDR3 is 16 amino acids long. Germline V gives CDR1 ENHRY, CDR2 SYGVKD. CDR3 region: CASSYSTFAPNTEAFF. In nucleotides, the CDR3 is TGTGCCAGCAGTTACTCGACTTTTGCACCGAACACTGAAGCTTTCTTT.

The chain carries TRBV5-6 and TRBJ1-5; possible D gene TRBD1, 5 bases. Germline CDR1 reads SGHDT; CDR2 reads YYEEEE. The CDR3 is made up of 14 amino acids. Trimming shortened V by 3 bases and J by 4 bases, and 11 bases separated the two germline ends. CDR3 coding DNA: TGTGCCAGCAGCTCCTGGGACGGAAATCAGCCCCAGCATTTT. Translating it yields CASSSWDGNQPQHF.

This clonotype was seen more than once but under ten times. This chain uses TRBV7-9 with TRBJ1-1, with a tentative D call TRBD1 (6 bases). V lost 5 bases and J lost 6, with 16 bases in between. CDR1 is SEHNR and CDR2 is FQNEAQ in the germline V gene (reference sequence). The CDR3 is 14 residues long. The CDR3 nucleotides read TGTGCCAGCAGCCCCGGACGGAGGGGGGCTGAAGCTTTCTTT. Protein sequence: CASSPGRRGAEAFF.

The rearrangement uses TRBV29-1 and TRBJ2-1; maybe TRBD2 (6 bases). This CDR3 is 12 amino acids long. The germline gives CDR1 SQVTM, CDR2 ANQGSEA. V was pared by 3 bases and J by 5 bases, with 8 bases between. CDR3 DNA: TGCAGCGTTGACCAGCGGGACAATGAGCAGTTCTTC. Its protein is CSVDQRDNEQFF.

The DNA for the CDR3 is TGTGCCACCAGTGAAGAGGGACAGGGTTACGAGCAGTACTTC. Translated: CATSEEGQGYEQYF. The chain links TRBV24-1 to TRBJ2-7; 9 bases align to TRBD1. Trimming cost V 4 bases and J 4 bases; bases outside gene matches: 4. The CDR3 contains 14 residues. Germline values: CDR1 KGHDR, CDR2 SFDVKD.

The chain carries TRBV14 and TRBJ1-5; D is uncertain. The germline CDR1 and CDR2 sequences are SGHDN and FVKESK. This CDR3 has 14 amino acids. V was trimmed by 0 bases and J by 6 bases, leaving 9 bases between them. The CDR3 region has the DNA TGTGCCAGCAGCCAAGATGGTGCTCGTCAGCCCCAGCATTTT. Translating gives CASSQDGARQPQHF.

In its sample, this clonotype was seen once. Since a much larger clone is just one base distant, this may be a read error. In this CDR3 the conserved last residue, phenylalanine or tryptophan, is missing, so a read error is likely. The chain joins TRBV7-9 to TRBJ1-1; no reliable D call. Trimming removed 8 bases at V and 2 bases at J, with 6 bases between. Germline V gives CDR1 SEHNR, CDR2 FQNEAQ (reference sequence). The CDR3 length is 11 residues. CDR3 bases: TGTGCCAGCGGCTCAAACACTGAAGCTTTCCTT. Its protein product is CASGSNTEAFL.

This clonotype showed up just once. This chain connects TRBV29-1 to TRBJ2-7; TRBD2 agrees at 7 bases. Germline loops: CDR1 SQVTM, CDR2 ANQGSEA. The V gene end was trimmed by 6 bases and the J gene end by 6 bases; junction bases not matched to a gene: 8. The CDR3 covers 12 residues. CDR3 in amino acids: CSVWAGAGEQYF. CDR3 nucleotide sequence: TGCAGCGTATGGGCGGGAGCGGGCGAGCAGTACTTC.

The chain links TRBV15 to TRBJ1-5; 7 nucleotides agree with TRBD1. This CDR3 region has 13 residues. In germline, CDR1 is LNHNV, CDR2 YYDKDF (reference sequence). Trimming took 5 bases from V and 13 from J; bases not matched to a gene: 11. CDR3 sequence (DNA): TGTGCCACCAGCGAGGGCAGGGACAGCAATCAGCATTTT. Translation: CATSEGRDSNQHF.

The chain links TRBV7-9 to TRBJ2-5; 7 bases agree with TRBD2. Germline CDR1 SEHNR, CDR2 FQNEAQ (reference sequence). V lost 2 bases and J lost 3; bases outside the gene matches: 6. The CDR3 is 15 residues long. Written as DNA, the CDR3 is TGTGCCAGCAGCTTAATTCTAGCGGATAAAGAGACCCAGTACTTC. Translation gives CASSLILADKETQYF.

This clonotype was recorded only once. J is TRBJ2-7 and V is TRBV7-2; no clear D. The CDR3 runs to 13 residues. Germline-derived CDR1 and CDR2 are SGHTA and FQGNSA. Between the trimmed V and J ends, which lost 6 bases and 3 bases, there was a span of 12 bases. The CDR3 region is CASSYALSYEQYF. Here the CDR3 DNA reads TGTGCCAGCAGTTACGCCTTGAGCTACGAGCAGTACTTC.

Turning to this clonotype: This may arise from a read error, as a much more abundant clone is one base away. The chain joins TRBV9 to TRBJ2-5; TRBD2 is a possible D gene (7 bases). The V and J ends lost 0 bases and 6 bases respectively, with 15 bases between them. This CDR3 has 15 residues. The germline V gene encodes CDR1 SGDLS and CDR2 YYNGEE. The CDR3 region has the DNA TGTGCCAGCAGCGTAGAGGGGGGGGCCTGGAAGACCCAGTACTTC. It codes for CASSVEGGAWKTQYF.

Concerning this clonotype: The junction and the germline gene differ at one end; a read error may be behind it. For the CDR3, the DNA is TGTGCCAGCAGTGTTATCAGCAATCAGCCCCAGCATTTT. Amino acids: CASSVISNQPQHF. The rearrangement uses TRBV10-3 and TRBJ1-5; no clear D. CDR3 length equals 13 residues. Per the germline V gene, CDR1 is ENHRY and CDR2 is SYGVKD.

As regards this clonotype: Just one base apart from a much larger clone, this may be a read error. This chain links TRBV29-1 with TRBJ2-7, with TRBD1 matching 9 bases. The trim removed 4 bases at V and 7 bases at J, leaving 8 bases unmatched. This CDR3 spans 13 amino acids. Germline assignment: CDR1 SQVTM and CDR2 ANQGSEA. CDR3 region: CSVGGDRVPEQYF. The DNA of the CDR3 is TGCAGCGTTGGAGGGGACAGGGTTCCGGAGCAGTACTTC.

The chain uses TRBV29-1 and TRBJ2-5; 8 nucleotides match TRBD2. The germline gives CDR1 SQVTM, CDR2 ANQGSEA. The CDR3 totals 13 residues. After removal of 8 bases from V and 5 bases from J, the junction contained 10 bases not matched to a gene. DNA of the CDR3: TGCAGCTTTGCCGGGAGGGCCGGCGAGACCCAGTACTTC. Translation: CSFAGRAGETQYF. Filled out from reference TRBV29-1 and TRBJ2-5, the complete variable domain reads SAVISQKPSRDICQRGTSLTIQCQVDSQVTMMFWYRQQPGQSLTLIATANQGSEATYESGFVIDKFPISRPNLTFSTLTVSNMSPEDSSIYLCSFAGRAGETQYFGPGTRLLVL.

About this clonotype itself: Being one base from a much bigger clone, this may be a read error. This chain uses TRBV20-1 with TRBJ1-5, with D uncertain. This CDR3 is 14 amino acids long. V lost 3 bases and J 0 bases, leaving 9 bases between the germline ends. Germline V gene data show CDR1 as DFQATT and CDR2 as SNEGSKA (reference sequence). The CDR3 DNA reads TGCAGTGCTAGGCCGGCGGATAGCAATCAGCCCCAGCATTTT. Translation gives CSARPADSNQPQHF.

The V gene is TRBV5-1, the J gene TRBJ1-4; the D gene is possibly TRBD1 (5 bases). From germline, CDR1 is SGHRS and CDR2 YFSETQ. Trimming removed 3 bases at V and 8 bases at J, with 14 bases between. This CDR3 comprises 14 residues. The CDR3 loop reads CASSSGGYGEKLFF. The DNA for the CDR3 is TGCGCCAGCAGCTCCGGGGGTTACGGCGAAAAACTGTTTTTT.

This clonotype was seen more than once but under ten times. The chain is built from TRBV15 and TRBJ2-7; the match to TRBD1 covers 7 bases. Unmatched junction bases numbered 5, after V lost 1 base and J lost 5 bases. This CDR3 has 14 amino acids. CDR1 LNHNV and CDR2 YYDKDF come from the germline V gene (reference sequence). The CDR3 DNA sequence: TGTGCCACCAGCAGAGGAGACAGGGCGAACGAGCAGTACTTC. Translating gives CATSRGDRANEQYF.

J is TRBJ1-4 and V is TRBV7-9; 7 bases map to TRBD1. CDR1 SEHNR and CDR2 FQNEAQ come from the germline V gene (reference sequence). V was pared by 4 bases and J by 8 bases, with 10 bases of the junction left unmatched. This CDR3 contains 15 residues. The chain's CDR3 is CASSWAGGVKEKLFF. The CDR3 DNA sequence: TGTGCCAGCAGCTGGGCAGGGGGGGTAAAAGAAAAACTGTTTTTT.